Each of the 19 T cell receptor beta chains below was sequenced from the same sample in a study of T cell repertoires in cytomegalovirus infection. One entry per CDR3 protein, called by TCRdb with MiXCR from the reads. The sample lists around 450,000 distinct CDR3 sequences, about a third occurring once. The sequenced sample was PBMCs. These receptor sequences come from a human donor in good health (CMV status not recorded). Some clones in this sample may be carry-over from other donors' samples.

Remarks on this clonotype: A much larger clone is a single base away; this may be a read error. For the CDR3, the DNA is TGTGCCAGCGTGACAGCGGGCAATCAGCCCCAGCATTTT. Its translation: CASVTAGNQPQHF. V usage is TRBV6-1 and J usage is TRBJ1-5, with D possibly matching TRBD1 (5 bases). From germline, CDR1 is MNHNS and CDR2 SASEGT. This CDR3 region has 13 residues. V was trimmed by 8 bases and J by 2 bases, leaving 10 bases between them.

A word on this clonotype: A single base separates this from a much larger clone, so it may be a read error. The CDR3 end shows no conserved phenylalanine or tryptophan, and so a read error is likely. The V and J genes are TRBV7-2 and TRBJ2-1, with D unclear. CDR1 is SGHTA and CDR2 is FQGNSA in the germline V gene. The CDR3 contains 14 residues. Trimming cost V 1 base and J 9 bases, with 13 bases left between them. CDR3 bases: TGTGCCAGCAGCTTAGGTAGGTCCGATGGTGAGCAGTTCTTA. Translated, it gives CASSLGRSDGEQFL.

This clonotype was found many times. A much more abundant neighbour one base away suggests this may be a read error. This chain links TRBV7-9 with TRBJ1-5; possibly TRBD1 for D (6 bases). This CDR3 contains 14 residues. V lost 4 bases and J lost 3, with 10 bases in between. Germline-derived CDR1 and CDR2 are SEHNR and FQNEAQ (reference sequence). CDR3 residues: CASSYTGNNQPQHF. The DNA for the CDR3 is TGTGCCAGCAGCTATACAGGGAACAATCAGCCCCAGCATTTT.

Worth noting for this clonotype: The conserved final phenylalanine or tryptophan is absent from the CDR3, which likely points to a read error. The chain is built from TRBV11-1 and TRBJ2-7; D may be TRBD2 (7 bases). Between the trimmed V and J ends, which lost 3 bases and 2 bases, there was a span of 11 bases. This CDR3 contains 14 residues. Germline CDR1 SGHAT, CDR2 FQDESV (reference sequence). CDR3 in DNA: TGTGCCAGCAGCTTTTCGGGGGGCGCCTACGAGCAGTACTTA. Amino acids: CASSFSGGAYEQYL.

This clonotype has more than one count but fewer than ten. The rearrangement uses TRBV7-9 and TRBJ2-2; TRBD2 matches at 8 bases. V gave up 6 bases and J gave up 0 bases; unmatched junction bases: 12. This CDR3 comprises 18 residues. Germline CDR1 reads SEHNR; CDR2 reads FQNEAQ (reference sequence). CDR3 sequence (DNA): TGTGCCAGCAGGCAATCGGGGGGGAGTACTGCGAACACCGGGGAGCTGTTTTTT. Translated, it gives CASRQSGGSTANTGELFF.

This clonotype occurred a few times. The CDR3 nucleotides read TGTGCCAGCAGCTCAACTGTCAGGTCTAGTGATGAGCAGTTCTTC. Its protein is CASSSTVRSSDEQFF. The chain couples TRBV7-2 to TRBJ2-1; D ambiguous. The ends were cut back, 4 bases at V and 8 bases at J, with 18 bases in the middle. CDR1 and CDR2 (germline): SGHTA, FQGNSA. The length of the CDR3 is 15 residues.

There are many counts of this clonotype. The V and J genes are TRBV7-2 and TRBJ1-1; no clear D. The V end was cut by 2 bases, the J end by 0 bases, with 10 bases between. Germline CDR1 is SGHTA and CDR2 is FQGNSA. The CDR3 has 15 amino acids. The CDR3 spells CASSLLGVVNTEAFF. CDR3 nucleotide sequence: TGTGCCAGCAGCTTACTTGGGGTAGTGAACACTGAAGCTTTCTTT. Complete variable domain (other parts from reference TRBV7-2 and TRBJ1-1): GAGVSQSPSNKVTEKGKDVELRCDPISGHTALYWYRQSLGQGLEFLIYFQGNSAPDKSGLPSDRFSAERTGGSVSTLTIQRTQQEDSAVYLCASSLLGVVNTEAFFGQGTRLTVV.

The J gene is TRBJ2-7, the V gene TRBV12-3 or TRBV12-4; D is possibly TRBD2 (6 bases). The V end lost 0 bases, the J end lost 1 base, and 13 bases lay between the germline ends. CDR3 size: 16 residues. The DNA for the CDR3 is TGTGCCAGCAGTTTAGCGGGCGGGACTTCGTCCTACGAGCAGTACTTC. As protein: CASSLAGGTSSYEQYF.

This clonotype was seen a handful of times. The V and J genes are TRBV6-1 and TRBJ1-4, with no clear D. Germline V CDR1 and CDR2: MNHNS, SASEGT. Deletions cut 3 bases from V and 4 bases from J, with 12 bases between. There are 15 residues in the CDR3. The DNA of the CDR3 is TGTGCCAGCAGTGATCGCACTCAAAATAATGAAAAACTGTTTTTT. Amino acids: CASSDRTQNNEKLFF.

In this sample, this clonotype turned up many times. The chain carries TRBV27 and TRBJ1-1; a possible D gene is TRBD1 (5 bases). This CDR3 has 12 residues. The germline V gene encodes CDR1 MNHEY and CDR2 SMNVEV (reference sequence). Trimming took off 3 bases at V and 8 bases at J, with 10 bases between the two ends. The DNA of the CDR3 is TGTGCCAGCAGTTTTTGGGGGGGAGAAGCTTTCTTT. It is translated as CASSFWGGEAFF.

CDR3 DNA sequence: TGTGCCAGCAGCTGGACTAGCGGGAGGACAGATACGCAGTATTTT. Its translation is CASSWTSGRTDTQYF. The V call is TRBV11-1, the J call TRBJ2-3; 14 positions agree with TRBD2. The germline V gene has CDR1 SGHAT and CDR2 FQDESV (reference sequence). The CDR3 totals 15 residues. J gave up 3 bases and V 4 bases, and 0 bases lay outside the gene matches.

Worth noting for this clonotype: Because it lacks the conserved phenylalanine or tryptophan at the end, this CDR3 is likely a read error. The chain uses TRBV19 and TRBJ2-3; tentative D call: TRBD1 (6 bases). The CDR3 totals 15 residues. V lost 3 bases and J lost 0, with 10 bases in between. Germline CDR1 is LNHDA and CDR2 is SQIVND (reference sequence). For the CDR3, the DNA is TGTGCCAGTAGTATTAGGACAGCGAGCACAGATACGCAGTATATT. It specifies CASSIRTASTDTQYI.

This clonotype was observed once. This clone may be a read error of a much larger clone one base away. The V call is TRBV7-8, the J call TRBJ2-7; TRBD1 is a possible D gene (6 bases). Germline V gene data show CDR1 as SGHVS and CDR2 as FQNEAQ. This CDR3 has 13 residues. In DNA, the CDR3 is TGTTCCAGCAGCAACACAGGGACCTACGTGCAGTACTTC. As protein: CSSSNTGTYVQYF.

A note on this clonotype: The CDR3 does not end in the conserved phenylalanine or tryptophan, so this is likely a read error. The CDR3 region has the DNA TGTGCCAGCAGGACGGGTGCCGGGCTTGAGCAGTACTTA. Translation gives CASRTGAGLEQYL. The rearrangement links TRBV27 to TRBJ2-7, with D hard to call. With 6 bases removed from V and 7 bases from J, the gap between germline ends came to 16 bases. This CDR3 is built from 13 residues. CDR1 MNHEY and CDR2 SMNVEV come from the germline V gene (reference sequence).

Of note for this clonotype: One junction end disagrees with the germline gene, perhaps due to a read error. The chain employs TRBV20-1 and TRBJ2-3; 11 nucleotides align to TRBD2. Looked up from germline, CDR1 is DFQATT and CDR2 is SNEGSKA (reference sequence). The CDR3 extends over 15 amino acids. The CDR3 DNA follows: TGCAGTGCTAGGACTAGCGGGGTTAACACAGATCCGCAGTATTTT. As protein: CSARTSGVNTDPQYF.

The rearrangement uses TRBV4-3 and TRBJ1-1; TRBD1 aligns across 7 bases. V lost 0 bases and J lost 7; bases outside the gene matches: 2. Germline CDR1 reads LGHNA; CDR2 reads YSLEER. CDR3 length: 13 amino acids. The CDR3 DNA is TGCGCCAGCAGCCAAGAGAGGACAGGTGAAGCTTTCTTT. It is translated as CASSQERTGEAFF.

The CDR3 spells CASSQDATGELFF. CDR3 nucleotide sequence: TGTGCCAGCAGCCAAGATGCAACCGGGGAGCTGTTTTTT. This rearrangement joins TRBV4-2 to TRBJ2-2; D uncertain. The CDR3 totals 13 residues. CDR1 is LGHNA and CDR2 is YNFKEQ in the germline V gene. The V gene lost 0 bases and the J gene lost 5 bases, with 4 bases spanning the gap.

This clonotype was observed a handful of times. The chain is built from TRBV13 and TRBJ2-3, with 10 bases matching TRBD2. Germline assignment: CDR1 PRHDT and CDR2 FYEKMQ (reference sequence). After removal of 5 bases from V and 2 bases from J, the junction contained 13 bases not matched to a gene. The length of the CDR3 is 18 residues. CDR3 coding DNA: TGTGCCAGCAGCGAGGCCCTAGCGGGGGCCGAAAACACAGATACGCAGTATTTT. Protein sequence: CASSEALAGAENTDTQYF. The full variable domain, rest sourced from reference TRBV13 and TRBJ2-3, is AAGVIQSPRHLIKEKRETATLKCYPIPRHDTVYWYQQGPGQDPQFLISFYEKMQSDKGSIPDRFSAQQFSDYHSELNMSSLELGDSALYFCASSEALAGAENTDTQYFGPGTRLTVL.

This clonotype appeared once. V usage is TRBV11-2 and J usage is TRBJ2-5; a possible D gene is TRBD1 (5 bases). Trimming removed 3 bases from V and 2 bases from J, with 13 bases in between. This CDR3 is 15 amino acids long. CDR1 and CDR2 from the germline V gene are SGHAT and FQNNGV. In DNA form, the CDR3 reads TGTGCCAGCAGCTTGGCCTGGGGCAGACAAGAGACCCAGTACTTC. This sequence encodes CASSLAWGRQETQYF. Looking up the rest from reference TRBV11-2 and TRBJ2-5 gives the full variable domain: EAGVAQSPRYKIIEKRQSVAFWCNPISGHATLYWYQQILGQGPKLLIQFQNNGVVDDSQLPKDRFSAERLKGVDSTLKIQPAKLEDSAVYLCASSLAWGRQETQYFGPGTRLLVL.